These 15 T cell receptor beta chains share one sample of origin, sequenced in a study of human T cells and chemical hapten exposure. Time point of the sample: patch test 2, 6 weeks after DPC sensitization. As to treatment: therapeutic diphenylcyclopropenone sensitization with weekly scalp DPC. TCRdb reanalysed the RACE reads using MiXCR and keeps one entry per CDR3 protein. The data contain under 450,000 distinct CDR3 sequences, roughly 6% of them seen just once; the ten biggest clones take up about 5%. Sequences were derived from whole blood, sampled in connection with sensitization to the hapten diphenylcyclopropenone (DPC). These receptors were taken from a young woman with alopecia areata. Some clones in this sample may be carry-over from other donors' samples.

This clonotype showed up many times. V and J are TRBV5-1 and TRBJ1-3; D gene uncertain. The CDR3 is 14 residues long. V dropped 2 bases and J dropped 2 bases, with 8 bases sitting between them. Germline-derived CDR1 and CDR2 are SGHRS and YFSETQ. The chain's CDR3 is CASSFTFAGNTIYF. CDR3 sequence (DNA): TGCGCCAGCAGCTTTACTTTTGCTGGAAACACCATATATTTT.

This clonotype was counted ten times or more. The V and J genes are TRBV6-5 and TRBJ2-5; D call uncertain. The germline V gene encodes CDR1 MNHEY and CDR2 SVGAGI. Trimming took off 0 bases at V and 2 bases at J, with 7 bases between the two ends. The CDR3 length is 14 residues. CDR3 region: CASSYSLGQETQYF. The CDR3 DNA is TGTGCCAGCAGTTACTCGTTGGGGCAAGAGACCCAGTACTTC.

The chain has TRBV29-1 and TRBJ2-3; D could derive from TRBD1 or TRBD2 (6 bases each). The length of the CDR3 is 13 residues. Deletions cut 7 bases from V and 0 bases from J, with 11 bases between. Per the germline V gene, CDR1 is SQVTM and CDR2 is ANQGSEA. The CDR3 region has the DNA TGCAGCGAAGGGGGGACTAGCACAGATACGCAGTATTTT. Translated, it gives CSEGGTSTDTQYF.

This clonotype was observed a few times. J is TRBJ1-2 and V is TRBV6-2 or TRBV6-3; D is ambiguous. V was trimmed by 5 bases and J by 1 base, leaving 20 bases between them. The CDR3 loop spans 17 amino acids. Per the germline V gene, CDR1 is MNHEY and CDR2 is SVGEGT. CDR3 residues: CASSRPPLFQDNYGYTF. The CDR3 coding sequence is TGTGCCAGCAGTCGCCCCCCCTTATTCCAGGATAACTATGGCTACACCTTC.

The rearrangement joins TRBV27 to TRBJ1-1; D is uncertain. Trimming cost V 2 bases and J 1 base, with 11 bases left between them. Germline lookup yields CDR1 MNHEY and CDR2 SMNVEV (reference sequence). The CDR3 runs 15 residues. CDR3 protein: CASSLGLFGNTEAFF. CDR3 nucleotides: TGTGCCAGCAGTTTAGGACTGTTTGGGAACACTGAAGCTTTCTTT.

This sequence joins TRBV3-1 and TRBJ2-1; D is tentatively TRBD1 or TRBD2 (6 bases each). Trimming shortened V by 1 base and J by 7 bases, and 14 bases separated the two germline ends. This CDR3 region has 15 residues. CDR1 is LGHDT, CDR2 YNNKEL, per germline (reference sequence). The CDR3 nucleotides are TGTGCCAGCAGCCAAGTTTGGGGGGCCTTGAATGAGCAGTTCTTC. It specifies CASSQVWGALNEQFF.

The gene calls are TRBV10-3 and TRBJ1-1; 8 nucleotides match TRBD1. Germline V lookup: CDR1 ENHRY, CDR2 SYGVKD. The CDR3 covers 14 residues. Unmatched junction bases numbered 4, after V lost 4 bases and J lost 3 bases. The CDR3 DNA is TGTGCCATCAGTGGCCGGACAGGGCACACTGAAGCTTTCTTT. Residues: CAISGRTGHTEAFF.

This clonotype was counted ten times or more. The rearrangement uses TRBV20-1 and TRBJ1-6; the D gene is possibly TRBD1 (5 bases). V was clipped by 1 base and J by 0 bases, with 7 bases between them. This CDR3 has 15 amino acids. The germline V gene has CDR1 DFQATT and CDR2 SNEGSKA (reference sequence). The CDR3: CSARGGSSYNSPLHF. The CDR3 DNA sequence: TGCAGTGCTAGAGGGGGGAGCTCCTATAATTCACCCCTCCACTTT.

The chain carries TRBV20-1 and TRBJ1-6; 12 bases align to TRBD1. The CDR3 runs 16 residues. CDR1 is DFQATT and CDR2 is SNEGSKA in the germline V gene (reference sequence). The V and J ends lost 6 bases and 7 bases, in that order; junction bases with no gene match: 10. CDR3 region: CSAESGTGGGNSPLHF. CDR3 DNA sequence: TGCAGTGCGGAATCCGGGACAGGGGGCGGAAATTCACCCCTCCACTTT.

Remarks on this clonotype: A read error may be the cause here, since a much bigger clone is one base away. The chain is built from TRBV29-1 and TRBJ1-1, with a possible D match to TRBD1 (6 bases). Trimming shortened V by 7 bases and J by 6 bases, and 12 bases separated the two germline ends. The CDR3 contains 11 residues. Germline CDR1 and CDR2: SQVTM and ANQGSEA. The CDR3 spells CSARTEAEAFF. The CDR3, as DNA: TGCAGCGCTCGGACAGAGGCTGAAGCTTTCTTT. The entire variable domain, with the rest obtained from reference TRBV29-1 and TRBJ1-1, is as follows: SAVISQKPSRDICQRGTSLTIQCQVDSQVTMMFWYRQQPGQSLTLIATANQGSEATYESGFVIDKFPISRPNLTFSTLTVSNMSPEDSSIYLCSARTEAEAFFGQGTRLTVV.

J is TRBJ2-3 and V is TRBV9; possibly TRBD2 for D (5 bases). The CDR3 spans 15 residues. Germline CDR1 SGDLS, CDR2 YYNGEE. V was cut by 3 bases and J by 2 bases, with 13 bases left in between. CDR3 sequence (DNA): TGTGCCAGCAGCGCGACTATGATAGACACAGATACGCAGTATTTT. It codes for CASSATMIDTDTQYF. The complete variable domain, with remaining parts taken from reference TRBV9 and TRBJ2-3, reads DSGVTQTPKHLITATGQRVTLRCSPRSGDLSVYWYQQSLDQGLQFLIQYYNGEERAKGNILERFSAQQFPDLHSELNLSSLELGDSALYFCASSATMIDTDTQYFGPGTRLTVL.

This clonotype was seen repeatedly, ten times or more. The V gene is TRBV7-6, the J gene TRBJ1-5; D is uncertain. The CDR3 covers 14 residues. Germline V lookup: CDR1 SGHVS, CDR2 FNYEAQ. V was shortened by 1 base and J by 7 bases, with 11 bases between the two germline ends. The CDR3 loop is CASSLGTKGQPQHF. CDR3 in DNA: TGTGCCAGCAGCTTAGGGACGAAGGGACAGCCCCAGCATTTT.

This clonotype was seen many times. The chain combines TRBV20-1 with TRBJ1-1; TRBD1 matches at 7 bases. This CDR3 region has 14 residues. Germline CDR1 reads DFQATT; CDR2 reads SNEGSKA (reference sequence). V was pared by 3 bases and J by 5 bases, with 9 bases of the junction left unmatched. This chain's CDR3 is CSARSGGGETEAFF. The CDR3 region has the DNA TGCAGTGCTAGGTCAGGGGGAGGCGAGACTGAAGCTTTCTTT.

This clonotype was detected ten times or more. The CDR3 nucleotides are TGTGCCAGCAGGAACCCGGGACTCTGGAACACTGAAGCTTTCTTT. Amino acid sequence: CASRNPGLWNTEAFF. J is TRBJ1-1 and V is TRBV6-5, with a possible D match to TRBD1 (5 bases). CDR3 size: 15 residues. CDR1 is MNHEY and CDR2 is SVGAGI in the germline V gene. Trimming pared 6 bases from V and 1 base from J, leaving 15 bases between.

The sample holds many counts of this clonotype. The chain carries TRBV2 and TRBJ1-1; 8 nucleotides agree with TRBD1. Germline-derived CDR1 and CDR2 are SNHLY and FYNNEI. The V segment lost 6 bases and the J segment 2 bases; nucleotides outside the gene matches: 5. There are 14 residues in the CDR3. The CDR3 DNA reads TGTGCCAGCAGGAGACAGGGGATTAACACTGAAGCTTTCTTT. Its translation: CASRRQGINTEAFF.